The 8 T cell receptor beta chains below were found in one sample sequenced in a study of cytomegalovirus exposure and HLA in healthy donors. Amplification used 60 Vbeta primers and 13 Jbeta primers. Here immunoSEQ multiplex PCR was the method, and the copy in TCRdb shows in-frame clones only, minus some. The data hold about 60,000 clones, with around 80% observed a single time. Sample: PBMCs. Receptors originate from a woman between 25 and 40 years old in good health and CMV-seronegative.

In the case of this clone: Relative to the germline gene, one junction end is altered; a read error may explain this. The chain has TRBV2 and TRBJ1-1, with 8 bases aligning to TRBD1. The CDR3 runs to 17 residues. Germline lookup yields CDR1 SNHLY and CDR2 FYNNEI. The CDR3 sequence is CASREVGTGPASTEAFF. The CDR3 nucleotides are TGTGCCAGCAGGGAAGTGGGGACAGGACCTGCATCAACTGAAGCTTTCTTT.

The chain recombines TRBV28 with TRBJ1-6; D is uncertain. Per the germline V gene, CDR1 is MDHEN and CDR2 is SYDVKM. V was cut by 4 bases and J by 15 bases, with 10 bases left in between. This CDR3 is 11 amino acids long. In DNA, the CDR3 is TGTGCCAGCAGTTCGGGGTTTCTCCTCCACTTT. As protein: CASSSGFLLHF.

This clone was seen a single time. This sequence joins TRBV19 and TRBJ1-1; perhaps TRBD1 as D (5 bases). Trimming stripped 6 bases from V and 6 bases from J, with 14 bases between. Per germline, CDR1 LNHDA and CDR2 SQIVND (reference sequence). The CDR3 runs to 13 residues. The CDR3 loop reads CASRGLLGAEAFF. CDR3 coding DNA: TGTGCCAGTAGGGGACTCTTAGGTGCTGAAGCTTTCTTT.

There are a few counts of this clone. This chain joins TRBV6-1 and TRBJ1-2; a weak D match, TRBD1 (6 bases). The ends were cut back, 5 bases at V and 4 bases at J, with 11 bases in the middle. The germline V gene encodes CDR1 MNHNS and CDR2 SASEGT. There are 13 residues in the CDR3. The CDR3 DNA follows: TGTGCCAGCAGTCCCACAGGGCGCTATGGCTACACCTTC. Amino acid sequence: CASSPTGRYGYTF.

This clone was found a few times. CDR3 bases: TGTGCCAGCAGTTACCCGGGTTCCGGGGCCAACGTCCTGACTTTC. Translating gives CASSYPGSGANVLTF. This chain uses TRBV6-6 with TRBJ2-6; D is unresolved. CDR1 and CDR2 (germline): MNHNY, SVGAGI (reference sequence). The CDR3 runs 15 residues. Trimming pared 2 bases from V and 4 bases from J, leaving 9 bases between.

The V and J genes are TRBV2 and TRBJ2-6; D is perhaps TRBD2 (5 bases). CDR3 length: 19 amino acids. Germline CDR1 SNHLY, CDR2 FYNNEI. Trimming pared 0 bases from V and 0 bases from J, leaving 15 bases between. The DNA of the CDR3 is TGTGCCAGCAGTGAAGCGCTTGCTAGCAGTCGCTCTGGGGCCAACGTCCTGACTTTC. Translation gives CASSEALASSRSGANVLTF.

This rearrangement joins TRBV6-5 to TRBJ1-6, with a weak D call TRBD1 (5 bases). The V and J ends lost 2 bases and 6 bases respectively, with 14 bases between them. From germline, CDR1 is MNHEY and CDR2 SVGAGI. CDR3 size: 16 residues. The CDR3 loop reads CASSYEGLSGNSPLHF. CDR3 nucleotide sequence: TGTGCCAGCAGTTACGAGGGACTTAGTGGTAATTCACCCCTCCACTTT.

This chain uses TRBV25-1 with TRBJ2-7; TRBD2 aligns across 11 bases. V shed 7 bases, J shed 2 bases, and the junction held 10 bases outside the gene matches. The CDR3 runs 16 residues. Per germline, CDR1 MGHDK and CDR2 SYGVNS. The CDR3 sequence is CASKERGTSGTYEQYF. The CDR3 DNA reads as TGTGCCAGCAAAGAACGTGGGACTAGCGGAACCTACGAGCAGTACTTC.